These 6 T cell receptor beta chains came from one sample sequenced in a study of T cell changes during pregnancy in multiple sclerosis. TCRdb's table, derived via immunoSEQ multiplex PCR, lists solely in-frame clones and lacks some. This table holds over 45,000 clones, 70% to 90% found once. Sequencing was performed on CD4+ T cells from peripheral blood mononuclear cells, taken in the first trimester of pregnancy. The receptors stem from a female donor with multiple sclerosis, enrolled in a pregnancy study.

The chain carries TRBV7-2 and TRBJ1-2; 8 nucleotides agree with TRBD1. Germline V gene data show CDR1 as SGHTA and CDR2 as FQGNSA. The length of the CDR3 is 15 residues. After removal of 5 bases from V and 2 bases from J, the junction contained 7 bases not matched to a gene. CDR3 DNA sequence: TGTGCCAGCAGCCTGACCGGGACAGGCAACTATGGCTACACCTTC. It translates to CASSLTGTGNYGYTF.

The J gene is TRBJ1-4, the V gene TRBV5-6; 7 bases line up with TRBD1. Trimming removed 2 bases from V and 7 bases from J; junction bases left unmatched: 5. The CDR3 consists of 14 residues. The germline CDR1 and CDR2 sequences are SGHDT and YYEEEE. This CDR3 is CASSLKGAGEKLFF. The CDR3 DNA is TGTGCCAGCAGCTTAAAGGGGGCAGGTGAAAAACTGTTTTTT.

The chain employs TRBV30 and TRBJ1-6; D call uncertain. Germline V CDR1 and CDR2: GTSNPN, SVGIG (reference sequence). CDR3 length: 15 residues. V was pared by 4 bases and J by 1 base, with 11 bases between. The DNA of the CDR3 is TGTGCCTGGACTTCAGGTTCTTCCTATAATTCACCCCTCCACTTT. This encodes CAWTSGSSYNSPLHF. Variable domain in full (rest from reference TRBV30 and TRBJ1-6): SQTIHQWPATLVQPVGSPLSLECTVEGTSNPNLYWYRQAAGRGLQLLFYSVGIGQISSEVPQNLSASRPQDRQFILSSKKLLLSDSGFYLCAWTSGSSYNSPLHFGNGTRLTVT.

The gene calls are TRBV6-6 and TRBJ1-2; D is ambiguous. Looked up from germline, CDR1 is MNHNY and CDR2 is SVGAGI (reference sequence). Trimming shortened V by 2 bases and J by 6 bases, and 7 bases separated the two germline ends. This CDR3 has 12 residues. The chain's CDR3 is CASSYGQDGYTF. CDR3 nucleotides: TGTGCCAGCAGTTACGGGCAGGATGGCTACACCTTC.

Only one count was recorded for this clone. This chain joins TRBV11-2 and TRBJ1-1; 10 bases agree with TRBD1. V dropped 5 bases and J dropped 6; count of bases not matched to a gene: 9. This CDR3 is 15 amino acids long. CDR1 and CDR2 (germline): SGHAT, FQNNGV. Here the CDR3 DNA reads TGTGCCAGCAGCCCGACAGGGGGCGGAATCTCTGAAGCTTTCTTT. Its protein product is CASSPTGGGISEAFF. Drawing the rest from reference TRBV11-2 and TRBJ1-1, the complete variable domain is EAGVAQSPRYKIIEKRQSVAFWCNPISGHATLYWYQQILGQGPKLLIQFQNNGVVDDSQLPKDRFSAERLKGVDSTLKIQPAKLEDSAVYLCASSPTGGGISEAFFGQGTRLTVV.

V is TRBV28 and J is TRBJ2-1; TRBD2 agrees at 10 bases. J was trimmed by 9 bases and V by 7 bases; bases with no gene match: 6. The germline V gene encodes CDR1 MDHEN and CDR2 SYDVKM. The CDR3 covers 13 residues. CDR3 residues: CASILAGNGEQFF. As DNA, the CDR3 is TGTGCCAGCATACTAGCGGGAAATGGTGAGCAGTTCTTC. The variable domain in full, completed from reference TRBV28 and TRBJ2-1, reads DVKVTQSSRYLVKRTGEKVFLECVQDMDHENMFWYRQDPGLGLRLIYFSYDVKMKEKGDIPEGYSVSREKKERFSLILESASTNQTSMYLCASILAGNGEQFFGPGTRLTVL.